The next 29 T cell receptor beta chains were all read from a single sample in a study of OX40 agonist ivuxolimab in advanced cancers. Produced via immunoSEQ multiplex PCR; TCRdb's table is partial and in-frame only. The sample includes around 68,000 clones, approximately 81% of them seen just once. The sample consisted of CD4+ or CD8+ T cells sorted from blood, taken in a trial of the OX40 agonist ivuxolimab. The receptors were sampled from an adult with an advanced solid tumor such as melanoma, head and neck, liver or kidney cancer.

J is TRBJ2-3 and V is TRBV5-1, with D unclear. CDR1 and CDR2 (germline): SGHRS, YFSETQ. Trimming cost V 4 bases and J 5 bases, with 11 bases left between them. There are 13 residues in the CDR3. CDR3 coding DNA: TGCGCCAGCAGCACACCCCGAGGAGATACGCAGTATTTT. Translating it yields CASSTPRGDTQYF.

This rearrangement joins TRBV28 to TRBJ2-3, with 9 nucleotides matching TRBD2. Trimming at V came to 2 bases and at J to 4 bases, leaving 7 bases not matched to a gene. Germline V gives CDR1 MDHEN, CDR2 SYDVKM. This CDR3 has 16 amino acids. The DNA for the CDR3 is TGTGCCAGCAGTTTAACAGACTTAGCGGGAGCAGATACGCAGTATTTT. Translated: CASSLTDLAGADTQYF.

The chain links TRBV29-1 to TRBJ2-5; the D gene is possibly TRBD2 (5 bases). This CDR3 has 10 residues. V shed 7 bases and J shed 2 bases, with 5 bases lying between them. CDR1 and CDR2 (germline): SQVTM, ANQGSEA. This chain's CDR3 is CSGGQETQYF. The CDR3 region has the DNA TGCAGCGGAGGGCAAGAGACCCAGTACTTC.

Details on this clone: The junction shows a germline mismatch at one end, possibly a read error. The chain joins TRBV4-1 to TRBJ2-1; possible D gene TRBD2, 5 bases. Germline V lookup: CDR1 MGHRA, CDR2 YSYEKL. CDR3 length equals 15 residues. The DNA for the CDR3 is TGCGCCAGCAGACAAGTTCGGGGTAGGGACAATGAGCAGTTCTTC. The encoded protein is CASRQVRGRDNEQFF.

The chain recombines TRBV28 with TRBJ2-4; D not resolved. The V end was cut by 6 bases, the J end by 6 bases, with 18 bases between. There are 15 residues in the CDR3. Germline lookup yields CDR1 MDHEN and CDR2 SYDVKM. The CDR3 region has the DNA TGTGCCAGCAGCGGCTGGCAGGATTTTGGAAACATTCAGTACTTC. As protein: CASSGWQDFGNIQYF.

The chain combines TRBV5-1 with TRBJ1-2, with D unclear. Germline CDR1 reads SGHRS; CDR2 reads YFSETQ. The CDR3 sequence is 15 residues long. Trimming removed 0 bases at V and 4 bases at J, with 13 bases between. The CDR3 region has the DNA TGCGCCAGCAGCTTGGGGCCGGGAGGAAGCTATGGCTACACCTTC. Amino acid sequence: CASSLGPGGSYGYTF.

Only one count was recorded for this clone. The chain uses TRBV27 and TRBJ2-7, with D unclear. The CDR3 loop spans 15 amino acids. Germline assignment: CDR1 MNHEY and CDR2 SMNVEV (reference sequence). Trimming took off 3 bases at V and 4 bases at J, with 16 bases between the two ends. CDR3 amino acids: CASSFLAEMGYEQYF. In nucleotides, the CDR3 is TGTGCCAGCAGTTTCTTAGCTGAAATGGGATACGAGCAGTACTTC.

This sequence joins TRBV28 and TRBJ2-1; TRBD1 aligns across 10 bases. This CDR3 is 14 amino acids long. Germline values: CDR1 MDHEN, CDR2 SYDVKM. After removal of 5 bases from V and 7 bases from J, the junction contained 5 bases not matched to a gene. CDR3 residues: CASSEWDRGNEQFF. As DNA, the CDR3 is TGTGCCAGCAGTGAGTGGGACAGGGGAAATGAGCAGTTCTTC.

The chain couples TRBV15 to TRBJ2-3, with unresolved D. Trimming left V 1 base short and J 2 bases short, with 7 bases between. Germline V gives CDR1 LNHNV, CDR2 YYDKDF (reference sequence). The CDR3 loop spans 14 amino acids. The CDR3 sequence is CATSRGQYTDTQYF. The DNA for the CDR3 is TGTGCCACCAGCAGAGGGCAGTACACAGATACGCAGTATTTT.

The chain joins TRBV6-5 to TRBJ2-1; D tentatively fits TRBD1 or TRBD2 (6 bases each). V lost 4 bases and J lost 10, with 20 bases in between. The V gene's germline CDR1 is MNHEY and CDR2 SVGAGI. The CDR3 totals 15 residues. CDR3 coding DNA: TGTGCCAGCAGTTCCAGCCCGGGGGCCCGATTGGAGCAGTTCTTC. Its translation is CASSSSPGARLEQFF.

The chain has TRBV7-6 and TRBJ1-5; TRBD1 might be the D (5 bases). There are 18 residues in the CDR3. Looked up from germline, CDR1 is SGHVS and CDR2 is FNYEAQ. The ends were cut back, 1 base at V and 6 bases at J, with 22 bases in the middle. Here the CDR3 DNA reads TGTGCCAGCAGCTTAGAGGGGACCTGGGTCGGAGGGGTTCAGCCCCAGCATTTT. Translation gives CASSLEGTWVGGVQPQHF.

V usage is TRBV5-1 and J usage is TRBJ1-2; no clear D. The V and J ends lost 0 bases and 4 bases respectively, with 13 bases between them. Per germline, CDR1 SGHRS and CDR2 YFSETQ. The CDR3 runs to 15 residues. The CDR3 spells CASSLALGLSYGYTF. CDR3 nucleotides: TGCGCCAGCAGCTTGGCCTTGGGGTTGAGCTATGGCTACACCTTC.

This clone has more than one count but fewer than ten. The DNA of the CDR3 is TGTGCCAGCTCTCGCGGGAGGAACTTGTACGAGCAGTACTTC. Its protein product is CASSRGRNLYEQYF. The chain is built from TRBV6-5 and TRBJ2-7, with 8 bases that match TRBD2. The CDR3 is 14 residues long. Germline V gene sequence: CDR1 MNHEY, CDR2 SVGAGI. V dropped 8 bases and J dropped 4; count of bases not matched to a gene: 10.

The chain joins TRBV27 to TRBJ2-3; D might be TRBD1 (6 bases). The CDR3 spans 15 residues. Trimming left V 4 bases short and J 5 bases short, with 16 bases between. Per the germline V gene, CDR1 is MNHEY and CDR2 is SMNVEV (reference sequence). The CDR3 spells CASSSGTPPGDTQYF. The DNA of the CDR3 is TGTGCCAGCAGTTCCGGGACACCGCCCGGAGATACGCAGTATTTT.

CDR3 DNA: TGTGCCAGTAGTATCGGCAGGAGAGGCGAAAAACTGTTTTTT. It encodes CASSIGRRGEKLFF. The chain employs TRBV19 and TRBJ1-4; D gene unclear. The CDR3 is 14 amino acids. Trimming took off 3 bases at V and 8 bases at J, with 13 bases between the two ends. In germline, CDR1 is LNHDA, CDR2 SQIVND (reference sequence).

This clone was seen just once. This chain connects TRBV19 to TRBJ1-1; 7 nucleotides match TRBD1. This CDR3 region has 15 residues. Germline assignment: CDR1 LNHDA and CDR2 SQIVND (reference sequence). V gave up 2 bases and J gave up 11 bases; unmatched junction bases: 14. CDR3 amino acids: CASSISDTGRGAAFF. CDR3 DNA sequence: TGTGCCAGTAGTATATCAGATACGGGCAGGGGGGCGGCTTTCTTT.

The CDR3 nucleotides are TGCGCCAGCAGCTCGGAGCTGAACACTGAAGCTTTCTTT. Translation: CASSSELNTEAFF. V and J are TRBV5-1 and TRBJ1-1; D gene unclear. Germline V gene data show CDR1 as SGHRS and CDR2 as YFSETQ. The V gene lost 3 bases and the J gene lost 0 bases, with 6 bases spanning the gap. CDR3 length equals 13 residues.

This sequence joins TRBV5-6 and TRBJ1-2, with no clear D. The CDR3 has 12 residues. Germline V gene lookup returns CDR1 SGHDT and CDR2 YYEEEE. Trimming removed 6 bases from V and 4 bases from J, with 10 bases in between. Here the CDR3 reads CASKLTSYGYTF. The CDR3 DNA reads TGTGCCAGCAAGCTCACCAGCTATGGCTACACCTTC.

V and J are TRBV7-2 and TRBJ2-1, with 8 nucleotides matching TRBD2. The CDR3 contains 15 residues. J gave up 7 bases and V 1 base, and 6 bases lay outside the gene matches. Germline lookup yields CDR1 SGHTA and CDR2 FQGNSA. Here the CDR3 reads CASSLGGLAGNEQFF. CDR3 DNA: TGTGCCAGCAGCTTAGGGGGGCTAGCGGGTAATGAGCAGTTCTTC. Variable domain in full (rest from reference TRBV7-2 and TRBJ2-1): GAGVSQSPSNKVTEKGKDVELRCDPISGHTALYWYRQSLGQGLEFLIYFQGNSAPDKSGLPSDRFSAERTGGSVSTLTIQRTQQEDSAVYLCASSLGGLAGNEQFFGPGTRLTVL.

The CDR3 DNA sequence: TGTGCCAGCAGTTTTGGTCCGGAGAGACAGGGTGGGTACAATGAGCAGTTCTTC. Its protein product is CASSFGPERQGGYNEQFF. The chain combines TRBV28 with TRBJ2-1; 7 bases are a match to TRBD1. Trimming took 3 bases from V and 4 from J; bases not matched to a gene: 15. The CDR3 totals 18 residues. Germline V gives CDR1 MDHEN, CDR2 SYDVKM.

This clone appeared a single time. In nucleotides, the CDR3 is TGTGCCAGTTCCGACAGGGGGCGTGATCAGCCCCAGCATTTT. This sequence encodes CASSDRGRDQPQHF. V usage is TRBV19 and J usage is TRBJ1-5, with 10 positions matching TRBD1. CDR1 is LNHDA and CDR2 is SQIVND in the germline V gene (reference sequence). With V trimmed by 8 bases and J by 5 bases, 6 bases remained unmatched. The CDR3 covers 14 residues.

This chain joins TRBV6-1 and TRBJ2-5; the D gene is possibly TRBD2 (6 bases). CDR3 length: 13 residues. V was shortened by 1 base and J by 8 bases, with 11 bases between the two germline ends. Germline lookup yields CDR1 MNHNS and CDR2 SASEGT. The chain's CDR3 is CASSEGQGGTQYF. The DNA of the CDR3 is TGTGCCAGCAGTGAAGGGCAGGGAGGAACCCAGTACTTC.

The V gene is TRBV6-6, the J gene TRBJ2-1; 10 bases agree with TRBD1. The V gene's germline CDR1 is MNHNY and CDR2 SVGAGI (reference sequence). V lost 8 bases to trimming and J lost 7 bases; unmatched junction nucleotides: 8. This CDR3 contains 14 residues. For the CDR3, the DNA is TGTGCCAGCTACCGACAGGGGGCGGGTAATGAGCAGTTCTTC. It is translated as CASYRQGAGNEQFF.

This chain uses TRBV5-1 with TRBJ2-3; D remains ambiguous. Germline values: CDR1 SGHRS, CDR2 YFSETQ. The CDR3 spans 16 residues. Trimming cost V 0 bases and J 0 bases, with 11 bases left between them. The CDR3 loop is CASSLEGVVSTDTQYF. CDR3 coding DNA: TGCGCCAGCAGCTTGGAGGGCGTTGTAAGCACAGATACGCAGTATTTT. The full variable domain, rest sourced from reference TRBV5-1 and TRBJ2-3, is KAGVTQTPRYLIKTRGQQVTLSCSPISGHRSVSWYQQTPGQGLQFLFEYFSETQRNKGNFPGRFSGRQFSNSRSEMNVSTLELGDSALYLCASSLEGVVSTDTQYFGPGTRLTVL.

The J gene is TRBJ2-1, the V gene TRBV21-1; the table assigns TRBD2, which was not confirmed against the DNA. TRBV21-1 is a pseudogene. CDR3 length equals 19 residues. CDR3 residues: CASTKRWLAGVKAPNEQFF. The CDR3 nucleotides are TGTGCCAGCACCAAAAGGTGGCTAGCGGGAGTTAAGGCCCCCAATGAGCAGTTCTTC.

The chain employs TRBV5-4 and TRBJ2-1, with 13 bases fitting TRBD2. Unmatched junction bases numbered 7, after V lost 7 bases and J lost 6 bases. The CDR3 spans 15 residues. Germline CDR1 and CDR2: SGHNT and YYREEE (reference sequence). The CDR3 reads CASPRGTSGTNEQFF. The CDR3 DNA is TGTGCCAGCCCCCGGGGGACTAGCGGGACCAATGAGCAGTTCTTC.

The chain has TRBV4-2 and TRBJ2-1; D is uncertain. V lost 5 bases and J 10 bases, leaving 15 bases between the germline ends. Germline CDR1 reads LGHNA; CDR2 reads YNFKEQ. CDR3 length: 13 residues. The CDR3 DNA reads as TGTGCCAGCAGCTCAAGTCGCCGTCTAGAGCAGTTCTTC. It is translated as CASSSSRRLEQFF.

The chain employs TRBV19 and TRBJ2-3, with TRBD2 matching over 8 bases. The V gene's germline CDR1 is LNHDA and CDR2 SQIVND (reference sequence). V lost 6 bases and J lost 2; bases outside the gene matches: 10. The CDR3 runs to 16 residues. As DNA, the CDR3 is TGTGCCAGTAGCATGGTCAGACTAGCGAACACAGATACGCAGTATTTT. It codes for CASSMVRLANTDTQYF.

The CDR3 reads CASRSGQGYTEAFF. Here the CDR3 DNA reads TGTGCCAGCAGGTCGGGACAGGGGTACACTGAAGCTTTCTTT. V is TRBV6-1 and J is TRBJ1-1, with 10 bases matching TRBD1. The CDR3 loop spans 14 amino acids. CDR1 is MNHNS, CDR2 SASEGT, per germline. With V trimmed by 6 bases and J by 3 bases, 4 bases remained unmatched.